The rows below give T cell receptor beta chains drawn from one sample of a study of blood T cell repertoires in COVID-19. Measured with immunoSEQ multiplex PCR; TCRdb has only the in-frame clones, and not every one. The sample lists around 240,000 clones; approximately 83% were seen once. The sequenced sample consisted of peripheral blood. The source is a woman in her 30s who had recovered from COVID-19. Each CDR3 is given with its conserved first and last residue. Each record gives: J gene, clone size, V gene, CDR3 protein. Some rows mark clone size as missing; the rest say once, few, many or name a class of expanded clone.

j_call: TRBJ1-1
clone_size: .
v_call: TRBV18
cdr3_aa: CASTTIRGQGTEAFF

j_call: TRBJ2-3
clone_size: .
v_call: TRBV13
cdr3_aa: CASSFTGGEVTTDTQYF

j_call: TRBJ1-2
clone_size: .
v_call: TRBV10-3
cdr3_aa: CAISESGGYGYTF

j_call: TRBJ2-2
clone_size: .
v_call: TRBV11-2
cdr3_aa: CASNPAGAVGELFF

j_call: TRBJ2-5
clone_size: .
v_call: TRBV5-1
cdr3_aa: CASSLAGTGEETQYF

j_call: TRBJ1-5
clone_size: .
v_call: TRBV19
cdr3_aa: CASSGTGDQPQHF

j_call: TRBJ2-2
clone_size: once
v_call: TRBV5-1
cdr3_aa: CASSPAGQGDTGELFF

j_call: TRBJ1-3
clone_size: few
v_call: TRBV2
cdr3_aa: CASTAPEEGNTIYF

j_call: TRBJ1-3
clone_size: .
v_call: TRBV12-5
cdr3_aa: CASGLVLANSGNTIYF

j_call: TRBJ1-1
clone_size: .
v_call: TRBV25-1
cdr3_aa: CASSELRGNTEAFF

j_call: TRBJ2-7
clone_size: few
v_call: TRBV2
cdr3_aa: CASSEVTGSF

j_call: TRBJ1-3
clone_size: few
v_call: TRBV3-1/TRBV3-2
cdr3_aa: CASSPTGQGSGNTIYF

j_call: TRBJ2-5
clone_size: .
v_call: TRBV9
cdr3_aa: CASSTGGVSETQYF